Listed here are 16 T cell receptor beta chains from one sample, sequenced in a study of blood T cell repertoires in COVID-19. TCRdb's copy holds only in-frame clones and misses some; the assay was immunoSEQ multiplex PCR. The sample records roughly 27,000 clones, over 75% being singletons. Input material: peripheral blood. All receptors derive from a human donor in a cohort sampled during active COVID-19.

The V call is TRBV27, the J call TRBJ2-4; tentative D call: TRBD1 (8 bases). Trimming pared 6 bases from V and 7 bases from J, leaving 16 bases between. The CDR3 totals 14 residues. CDR1 is MNHEY and CDR2 is SMNVEV in the germline V gene (reference sequence). CDR3 region: CASSQDREGNIQYF. The CDR3 nucleotides read TGTGCCAGCAGCCAGGACAGGGAGGGGAACATTCAGTACTTC.

This clone was observed once. This chain uses TRBV11-3 with TRBJ2-2; D uncertain. V dropped 2 bases and J dropped 0 bases, with 10 bases sitting between them. The CDR3 totals 16 residues. Germline-derived CDR1 and CDR2 are SGHNT and YENEEA. The CDR3 DNA follows: TGTGCCAGCAGCTTATATCAGGCCGCGAACACCGGGGAGCTGTTTTTT. Translated, it gives CASSLYQAANTGELFF.

This chain links TRBV28 with TRBJ1-4, with D unclear. This CDR3 contains 18 residues. Trimming shortened V by 6 bases and J by 2 bases, and 22 bases separated the two germline ends. Germline V CDR1 and CDR2: MDHEN, SYDVKM. The CDR3, as DNA: TGTGCCAGCAGAGCAAGATACTTGGGCAGCTCTACTAATGAAAAACTGTTTTTT. It translates to CASRARYLGSSTNEKLFF.

This CDR3 reads CASSDGRTGYNQPQHF. The CDR3 coding sequence is TGTGCCAGCAGTGATGGGAGGACAGGGTACAATCAGCCCCAGCATTTT. The chain links TRBV2 to TRBJ1-5; 8 nucleotides align to TRBD1. CDR3 size: 16 residues. In germline, CDR1 is SNHLY, CDR2 FYNNEI. V was clipped by 3 bases and J by 3 bases; unmatched bases: 7.

The chain recombines TRBV2 with TRBJ1-1, with 7 bases lining up with TRBD1. Germline loops: CDR1 SNHLY, CDR2 FYNNEI. This CDR3 comprises 14 residues. V gave up 5 bases and J gave up 4 bases; unmatched junction bases: 7. This CDR3 reads CASSRSGGFTEAFF. The CDR3 DNA sequence: TGTGCCAGCAGTAGGTCAGGGGGATTCACTGAAGCTTTCTTT.

This clone appeared a few times. J is TRBJ1-4 and V is TRBV27, with D perhaps TRBD1 (5 bases). V gave up 5 bases and J gave up 7 bases, with 14 bases separating them. Germline loops: CDR1 MNHEY, CDR2 SMNVEV (reference sequence). The CDR3 extends over 14 amino acids. This CDR3 is CASSPRDGGEKLFF. Written as DNA, the CDR3 is TGTGCCAGCAGTCCCCGGGACGGGGGTGAAAAACTGTTTTTT.

The chain links TRBV7-3 to TRBJ2-2; a possible D gene is TRBD1 (6 bases). The CDR3 is 17 residues long. Trimming cost V 4 bases and J 6 bases, with 21 bases left between them. Germline lookup yields CDR1 SGHTA and CDR2 FQGTGA. CDR3 coding DNA: TGTGCCAGCAGCTCCTCAACCCAGGGGTTATTTTCCGGGGAGCTGTTTTTT. This sequence encodes CASSSSTQGLFSGELFF.

The chain carries TRBV7-9 and TRBJ1-2, with unresolved D. The CDR3 covers 15 residues. The V end was cut by 1 base, the J end by 4 bases, with 13 bases between. CDR1 SEHNR and CDR2 FQNEAQ come from the germline V gene (reference sequence). The CDR3 protein is CASSLEHANAYGYTF. CDR3 coding DNA: TGTGCCAGCAGCTTAGAGCATGCTAACGCCTATGGCTACACCTTC.

This CDR3 reads CASSPGQGVTYEQYF. The CDR3 DNA follows: TGTGCCAGTAGCCCTGGACAGGGGGTCACTTACGAGCAGTACTTC. V gene TRBV19 combines with J gene TRBJ2-7, with 10 bases that match TRBD1. CDR1 and CDR2 from the germline V gene are LNHDA and SQIVND (reference sequence). V shed 6 bases and J 4 bases; nucleotides not matched to a gene: 9. CDR3 length: 15 amino acids.

The CDR3 nucleotides read TGCGCCAGCAGCTTGGGTGGAGGGGCTGAAAAACTGTTTTTT. This encodes CASSLGGGAEKLFF. The V call is TRBV5-1, the J call TRBJ1-4; a possible D gene is TRBD1 (5 bases). V was shortened by 0 bases and J by 7 bases, with 10 bases between the two germline ends. The CDR3 consists of 14 residues. Germline-derived CDR1 and CDR2 are SGHRS and YFSETQ.

In its sample, this clone was seen once. The chain combines TRBV12-3 or TRBV12-4 with TRBJ1-4; D may be TRBD1 (6 bases). The CDR3 has 13 residues. V lost 7 bases and J lost 13, with 19 bases in between. The CDR3 protein is CASTSFRGLRLFF. CDR3 sequence (DNA): TGTGCCAGCACCTCATTCAGGGGTCTGCGACTGTTTTTT.

This chain connects TRBV21-1 to TRBJ1-1. TRBV21-1 counts as a pseudogene. The CDR3 consists of 20 residues. In DNA, the CDR3 is TGTGCCAGCAGCAAAAATCCCCCCCCGAACAGGGAGGGAATGAACACTGAAGCTTTCTTT. Translated: CASSKNPPPNREGMNTEAFF.

The J gene is TRBJ1-1, the V gene TRBV7-9, with D possibly TRBD1 on 6 matching bases. Germline V gives CDR1 SEHNR, CDR2 FQNEAQ (reference sequence). CDR3 size: 15 residues. V was shortened by 5 bases and J by 4 bases, with 17 bases between the two germline ends. CDR3 bases: TGTGCCAGCAGCAGCGATGGGGGCTGGAGCACTGAAGCTTTCTTT. Translated: CASSSDGGWSTEAFF. Using reference TRBV7-9 and TRBJ1-1 for the parts outside the CDR3, the full variable domain is DTGVSQNPRHKITKRGQNVTFRCDPISEHNRLYWYRQTLGQGPEFLTYFQNEAQLEKSRLLSDRFSAERPKGSFSTLEIQRTEQGDSAMYLCASSSDGGWSTEAFFGQGTRLTVV.

J is TRBJ2-3 and V is TRBV25-1, with D tentatively TRBD2 (5 bases). Trimming shortened V by 4 bases and J by 0 bases, and 11 bases separated the two germline ends. The CDR3 is made up of 15 amino acids. Germline V gene sequence: CDR1 MGHDK, CDR2 SYGVNS. CDR3 in DNA: TGTGCCAGCAGTGGCCGGGGTTCTAGCACAGATACGCAGTATTTT. Translated, it gives CASSGRGSSTDTQYF. The whole variable domain, filled in from reference TRBV25-1 and TRBJ2-3, reads EADIYQTPRYLVIGTGKKITLECSQTMGHDKMYWYQQDPGMELHLIHYSYGVNSTEKGDLSSESTVSRIRTEHFPLTLESARPSHTSQYLCASSGRGSSTDTQYFGPGTRLTVL.

Here the CDR3 reads CAISSDPGQGENSPLHF. The CDR3 DNA is TGTGCCATCAGTTCCGACCCGGGACAGGGCGAAAATTCACCCCTCCACTTT. The chain combines TRBV10-3 with TRBJ1-6; 9 nucleotides agree with TRBD1. The V segment lost 5 bases and the J segment 7 bases; nucleotides outside the gene matches: 12. Per germline, CDR1 ENHRY and CDR2 SYGVKD. CDR3 size: 17 residues.

The chain has TRBV10-3 and TRBJ1-3, with 7 bases that match TRBD1. The germline gives CDR1 ENHRY, CDR2 SYGVKD. The V segment lost 8 bases and the J segment 0 bases; nucleotides outside the gene matches: 10. This CDR3 comprises 16 residues. The CDR3 sequence: CAIQDRGQVSGNTIYF. CDR3 DNA sequence: TGTGCCATCCAAGACCGCGGACAGGTCTCTGGAAACACCATATATTTT.